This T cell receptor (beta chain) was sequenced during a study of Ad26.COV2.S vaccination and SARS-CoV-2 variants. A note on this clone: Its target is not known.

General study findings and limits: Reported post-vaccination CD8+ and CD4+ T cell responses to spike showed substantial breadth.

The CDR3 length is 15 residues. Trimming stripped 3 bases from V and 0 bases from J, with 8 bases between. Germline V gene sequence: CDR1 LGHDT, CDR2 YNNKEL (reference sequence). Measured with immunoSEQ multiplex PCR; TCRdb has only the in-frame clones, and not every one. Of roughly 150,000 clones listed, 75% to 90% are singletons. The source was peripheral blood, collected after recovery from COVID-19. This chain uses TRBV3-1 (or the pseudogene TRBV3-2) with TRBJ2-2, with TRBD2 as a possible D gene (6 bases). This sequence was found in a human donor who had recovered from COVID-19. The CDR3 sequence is CASSQRGTNTGELFF. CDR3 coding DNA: TGTGCCAGCAGCCAGCGGGGTACGAACACCGGGGAGCTGTTTTTT.